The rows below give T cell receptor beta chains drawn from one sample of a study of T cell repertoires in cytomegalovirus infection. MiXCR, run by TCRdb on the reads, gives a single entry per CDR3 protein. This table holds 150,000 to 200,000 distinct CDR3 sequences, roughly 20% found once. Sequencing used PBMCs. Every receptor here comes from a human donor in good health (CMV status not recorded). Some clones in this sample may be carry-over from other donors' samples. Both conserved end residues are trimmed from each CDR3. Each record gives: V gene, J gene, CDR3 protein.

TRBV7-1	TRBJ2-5	ASSSPGTVEKETQY
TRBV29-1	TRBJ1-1	SVALGPMNTEAF
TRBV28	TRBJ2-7	ASSFRTSYEQY
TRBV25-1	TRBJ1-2	ASSKRSNYGYT
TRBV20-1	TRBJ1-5	SAMVGQINQPQH
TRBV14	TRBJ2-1	ASSQRTSGHNEQF
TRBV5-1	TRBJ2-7	ASSLVAGTHYEQY
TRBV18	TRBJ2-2	ASSPPGARELF
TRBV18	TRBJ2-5	ASSFGKLETQY
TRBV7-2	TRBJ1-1	ASSLGGPGTINTEAF
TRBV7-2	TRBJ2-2	ASSLALHSGELF
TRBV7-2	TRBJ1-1	ASSPHGVNTEAF
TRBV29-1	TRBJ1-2	SVEPGRNYGYT
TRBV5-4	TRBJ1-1	ASSSPPGQGNTEAF
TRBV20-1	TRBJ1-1	SARDPVAGRTEAF
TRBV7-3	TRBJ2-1	ASSLSTSGGPFNEQF
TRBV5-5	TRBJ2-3	ASSSRTRTDTQY
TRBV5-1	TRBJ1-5	ASSLGDLQGGQPQH
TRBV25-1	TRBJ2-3	ASTSTDTQY
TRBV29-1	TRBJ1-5	SVVQGADQPQH
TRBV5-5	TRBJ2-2	ASRQIVMSGNTGELF
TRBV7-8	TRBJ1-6	ASSLSRDNSPLH
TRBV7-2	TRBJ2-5	ASSQAGLAGGETQY
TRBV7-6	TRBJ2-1	ASSPQVGGNEQF
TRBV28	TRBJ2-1	ASRRDGPNEQF
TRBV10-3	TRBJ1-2	AISASGNGGYT
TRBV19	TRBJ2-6	ASTPLLGTSGANVLT
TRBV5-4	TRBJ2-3	ASSPRLAGGRGTDTQY
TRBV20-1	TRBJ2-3	SAGTDTQY
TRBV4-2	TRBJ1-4	ASIQGQGARTNEKLF
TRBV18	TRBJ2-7	ASSPEAGLTYEQY
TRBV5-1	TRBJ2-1	ASSRDGSSYNEQF
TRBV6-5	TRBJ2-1	ASRNTRGSSYNEQF
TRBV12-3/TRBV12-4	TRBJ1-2	ASSAAVGYT
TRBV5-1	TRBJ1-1	ASSGGGYRNTEAF
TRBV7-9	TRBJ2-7	ASSFAAGASGEQY
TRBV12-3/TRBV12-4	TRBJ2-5	ASSLSSGNQETQY
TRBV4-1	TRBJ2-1	ASSQLQSSYNEQF
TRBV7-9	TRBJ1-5	ASSGSTGGGGQPQH
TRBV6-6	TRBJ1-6	ASSSQGGRTPLH
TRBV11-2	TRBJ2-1	ASSIPGGNEQF
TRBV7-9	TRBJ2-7	ASTYVASITYEQY